This T cell receptor beta chain comes out of a study of blood T cell repertoires in COVID-19. Libraries were prepared by immunoSEQ multiplex PCR; TCRdb keeps only in-frame clonotypes and omits some of them. Here the sample spans about 180,000 clones, 85% to 90% being singletons. CDR1 SEHNR and CDR2 FQNEAQ come from the germline V gene (reference sequence). V was pared by 1 base and J by 5 bases, with 6 bases between. This CDR3 comprises 13 residues. The receptor was isolated from a woman aged 25 to 39 with active or convalescent COVID-19. The chain carries TRBV7-9 and TRBJ2-1; D not resolved. Sequenced sample: peripheral blood. CDR3 loop: CASSLVRNNEQFF. CDR3 nucleotides: TGTGCCAGCAGCTTAGTCAGAAACAATGAGCAGTTCTTC.